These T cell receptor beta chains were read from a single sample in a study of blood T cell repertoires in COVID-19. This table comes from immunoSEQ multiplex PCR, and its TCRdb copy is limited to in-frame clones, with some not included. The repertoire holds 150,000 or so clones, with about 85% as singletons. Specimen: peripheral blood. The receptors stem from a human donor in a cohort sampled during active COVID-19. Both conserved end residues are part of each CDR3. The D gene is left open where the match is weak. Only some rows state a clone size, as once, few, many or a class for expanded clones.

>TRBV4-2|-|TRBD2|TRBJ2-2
TGTGCCAGCAGCCCGTCTAGCGGGGGTAACACCGGGGAGCTGTTTTTT
CASSPSSGGNTGELFF
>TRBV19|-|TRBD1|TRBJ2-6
TGTGCCAGTAGTACCGGGACAGGGGGCTCTGGGGCCAACGTCCTGACTTTC
CASSTGTGGSGANVLTF
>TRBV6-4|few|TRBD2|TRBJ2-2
TGTGCCAGCAGAGCGGGAGGCCGGGGGAACACCGGGGAGCTGTTTTTT
CASRAGGRGNTGELFF
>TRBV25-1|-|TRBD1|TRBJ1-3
TGTGCCAGCAGTGCGCCTTGGACAGGGCCATCGGGAAACACCATATATTTT
CASSAPWTGPSGNTIYF
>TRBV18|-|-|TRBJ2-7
TGTGCCAGCTCAGAAACTAGTTACGAGCAGTACTTC
CASSETSYEQYF
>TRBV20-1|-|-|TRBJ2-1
TGCAGTTTAGACAGAAACAATGAGCAGTTCTTC
CSLDRNNEQFF
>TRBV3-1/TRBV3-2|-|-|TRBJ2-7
TGTGCCAGCAGCCAAGTTCAGGGGCGGGACGAGCAGTACTTC
CASSQVQGRDEQYF
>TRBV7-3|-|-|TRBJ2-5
TGTGCCAGCAGTCAAGGAGCCCAAGAGACCCAGTACTTC
CASSQGAQETQYF
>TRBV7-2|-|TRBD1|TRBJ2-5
TGTGCCAGCAGCGTGGACAGGGTTGAGACCCAGTACTTC
CASSVDRVETQYF
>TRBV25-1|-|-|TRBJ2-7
TGTGCCAGCAGAGGACTGGATCACTACGAGCAGTACTTC
CASRGLDHYEQYF
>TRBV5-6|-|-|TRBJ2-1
TGTGCCAGCACCCGACTAGTTTTGAATGAGCAGTTCTTC
CASTRLVLNEQFF
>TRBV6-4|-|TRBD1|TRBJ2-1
TGTGCCAGCAGTGACGGAGGACAGGGGTACAATGAGCAGTTCTTC
CASSDGGQGYNEQFF
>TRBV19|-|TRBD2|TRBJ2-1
TGTGCCAGTAGGGCTAGCGGGAGACGGGATGAGCAGTTCTTC
CASRASGRRDEQFF
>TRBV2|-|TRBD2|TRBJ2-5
TGTGCCAGCAGTCCGACTAGCGGGGGAGAGACCCAGTACTTC
CASSPTSGGETQYF
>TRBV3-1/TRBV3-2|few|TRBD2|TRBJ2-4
TGTGCCAGCAGCCAAGTCGGAGGACTAGCGGGGGGGTGGCTGGCCAAAAACATTCAGTACTTC
CASSQVGGLAGGWLAKNIQYF
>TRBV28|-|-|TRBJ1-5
TGTGCCAGTGAGGTAAGCAATCAGCCCCAGCATTTT
CASEVSNQPQHF
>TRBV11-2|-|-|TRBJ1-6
TGTGCCAGCAGCTTAGACAGGAGGAGCAATTCACCCCTCCACTTT
CASSLDRRSNSPLHF
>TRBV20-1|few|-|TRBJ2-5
TGCAGTGCTAGTGCCTCGGCGGGTGTAAAGACCCAGTACTTC
CSASASAGVKTQYF
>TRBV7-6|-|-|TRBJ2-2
TGTGCCAGCAGCTTAAAGGGAGGCACCGGGGAGCTGTTTTTT
CASSLKGGTGELFF
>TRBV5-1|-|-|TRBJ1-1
TGCGCCAGCAGTTACGGCTGGGGAGGGATCGGGGAGAACACTGAAGCTTTCTTT
CASSYGWGGIGENTEAFF
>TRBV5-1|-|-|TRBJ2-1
TGCGCCAGCAGCTTGGGGTTAACAGGAGCCCACTACAATGAGCAGTTCTTC
CASSLGLTGAHYNEQFF
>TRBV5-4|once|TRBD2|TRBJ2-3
TGTGCCAGCAGTCCCGGGACTACCACAGATACGCAGTATTTT
CASSPGTTTDTQYF
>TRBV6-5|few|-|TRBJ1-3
TGTGCCAGCAGTTACTCAGGGGCTGGAAACACCATATATTTT
CASSYSGAGNTIYF
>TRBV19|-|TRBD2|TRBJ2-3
TGTGCCAGTCGCCGACTAGCGGGAGGGACACATGATACGCAGTATTTT
CASRRLAGGTHDTQYF
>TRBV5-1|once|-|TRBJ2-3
TGCGCCAGCACCCGACAGACTAGCACAGATACGCAGTATTTT
CASTRQTSTDTQYF
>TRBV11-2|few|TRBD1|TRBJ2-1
TGTGCCAGCAGCCCTACACAGGGGGCGAATTCCTACAATGAGCAGTTCTTC
CASSPTQGANSYNEQFF
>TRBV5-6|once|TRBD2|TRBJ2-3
TGTGCCAGCAGCAACACCGGGACTAGCAACAACCTGGGGACAGATACGCAGTATTTT
CASSNTGTSNNLGTDTQYF
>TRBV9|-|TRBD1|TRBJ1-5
TGTGCCAGCAGCACCGGACAGGGGAATCAGCCCCAGCATTTT
CASSTGQGNQPQHF
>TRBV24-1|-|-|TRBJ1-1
TGTGCCACCAGTGATTCGGGGAGAATGAACACTGAAGCTTTCTTT
CATSDSGRMNTEAFF
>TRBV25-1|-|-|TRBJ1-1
TGTGCCAGCAGCTTAACAACAGGGTTTGGGGAGAACACTGAAGCTTTCTTT
CASSLTTGFGENTEAFF
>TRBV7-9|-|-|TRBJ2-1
TGTGCCAGCAGCTTCGATAGATCAGGGGGGAATGAGCAGTTCTTC
CASSFDRSGGNEQFF
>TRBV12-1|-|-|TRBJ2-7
TGTGCCAGCAGCTTTCCCTGCGAGCAGTACTTC
CASSFPCEQYF
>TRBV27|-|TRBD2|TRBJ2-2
TGTGCCAGCAGACAAACTAGCGGGAGTGCCACCGGGGAGCTGTTTTTT
CASRQTSGSATGELFF
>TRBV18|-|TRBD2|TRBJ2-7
TGTGCCAGCTCAGAGCAAGGACTAGAGTACGAGCAGTACTTC
CASSEQGLEYEQYF
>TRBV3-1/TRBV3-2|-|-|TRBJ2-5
TGTGCCAGCAGCCAGCGTGGGACTGGCTTTGGAGAGACCCAGTACTTC
CASSQRGTGFGETQYF
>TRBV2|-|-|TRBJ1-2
TGTGCCAGCACCACCGACATCCCCGTCTATGGCTACACCTTC
CASTTDIPVYGYTF
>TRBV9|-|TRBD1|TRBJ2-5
TGTGCCAGCAGCGAGACAGGGGTGGAGACCCAGTACTTC
CASSETGVETQYF
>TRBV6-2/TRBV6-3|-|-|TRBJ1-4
TGTGCCAGCAGTTCCCATGCGAGTTCGGGGGGTGAAAAACTGTTTTTT
CASSSHASSGGEKLFF
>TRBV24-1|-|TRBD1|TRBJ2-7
TGTGCCACCAGTGATGTAGGACAGGGGCGTGAGCAGTACTTC
CATSDVGQGREQYF
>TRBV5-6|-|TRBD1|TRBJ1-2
TGTGCCAGCAGCTTGCTCCCCCGGGACAGACCGTACTATGGCTACACCTTC
CASSLLPRDRPYYGYTF